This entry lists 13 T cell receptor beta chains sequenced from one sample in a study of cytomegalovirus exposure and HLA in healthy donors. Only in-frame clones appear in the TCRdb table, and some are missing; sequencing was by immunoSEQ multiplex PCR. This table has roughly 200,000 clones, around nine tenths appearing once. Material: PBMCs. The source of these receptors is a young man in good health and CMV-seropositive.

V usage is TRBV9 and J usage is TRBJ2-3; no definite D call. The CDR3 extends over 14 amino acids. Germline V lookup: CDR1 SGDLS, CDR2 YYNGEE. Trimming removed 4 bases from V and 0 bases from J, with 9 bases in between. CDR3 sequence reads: CASSPRPSTDTQYF. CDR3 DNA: TGTGCCAGCAGCCCCCGTCCAAGCACAGATACGCAGTATTTT.

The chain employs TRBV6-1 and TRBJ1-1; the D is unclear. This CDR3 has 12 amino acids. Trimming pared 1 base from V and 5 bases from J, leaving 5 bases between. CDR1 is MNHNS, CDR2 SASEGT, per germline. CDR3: CASSEGGTEAFF. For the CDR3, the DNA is TGTGCCAGCAGTGAAGGCGGGACTGAAGCTTTCTTT.

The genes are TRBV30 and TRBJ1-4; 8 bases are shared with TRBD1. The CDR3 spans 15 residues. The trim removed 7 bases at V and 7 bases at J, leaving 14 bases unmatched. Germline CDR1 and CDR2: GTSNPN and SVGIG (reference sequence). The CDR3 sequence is CASRPDRGGPEKLFF. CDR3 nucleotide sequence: TGTGCCTCCCGACCCGACAGGGGAGGTCCTGAAAAACTGTTTTTT. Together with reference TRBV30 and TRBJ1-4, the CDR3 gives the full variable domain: SQTIHQWPATLVQPVGSPLSLECTVEGTSNPNLYWYRQAAGRGLQLLFYSVGIGQISSEVPQNLSASRPQDRQFILSSKKLLLSDSGFYLCASRPDRGGPEKLFFGSGTQLSVL.

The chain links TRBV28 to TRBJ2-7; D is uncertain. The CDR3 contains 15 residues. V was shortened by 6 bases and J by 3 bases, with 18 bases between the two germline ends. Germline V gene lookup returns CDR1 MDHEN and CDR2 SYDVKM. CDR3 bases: TGTGCCAGCAGATTAAAGGCGCCCGCTAGCTACGAGCAGTACTTC. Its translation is CASRLKAPASYEQYF. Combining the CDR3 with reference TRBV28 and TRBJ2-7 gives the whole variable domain DVKVTQSSRYLVKRTGEKVFLECVQDMDHENMFWYRQDPGLGLRLIYFSYDVKMKEKGDIPEGYSVSREKKERFSLILESASTNQTSMYLCASRLKAPASYEQYFGPGTRLTVT.

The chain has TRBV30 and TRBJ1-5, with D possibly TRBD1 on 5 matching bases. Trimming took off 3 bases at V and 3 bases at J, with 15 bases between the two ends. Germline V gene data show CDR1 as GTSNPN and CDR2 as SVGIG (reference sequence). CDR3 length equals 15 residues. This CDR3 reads CAWSPTGGVNQPQHF. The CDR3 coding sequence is TGTGCCTGGAGCCCTACGGGGGGGGTCAATCAGCCCCAGCATTTT.

CDR3 sequence (DNA): TGTGCCAGCAGTTACTCAGGGACAAGCACCGGGGAGCTGTTTTTT. It yields the protein CASSYSGTSTGELFF. The chain has TRBV6-5 and TRBJ2-2, with a weak D call TRBD1 (6 bases). CDR1 and CDR2 from the germline V gene are MNHEY and SVGAGI. This CDR3 spans 15 amino acids. Trimming cost V 0 bases and J 4 bases, with 9 bases left between them.

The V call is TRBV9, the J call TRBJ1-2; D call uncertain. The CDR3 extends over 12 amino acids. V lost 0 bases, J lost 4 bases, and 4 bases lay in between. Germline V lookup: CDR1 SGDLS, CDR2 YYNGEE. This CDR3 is CASSVGTYGYTF. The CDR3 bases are TGTGCCAGCAGCGTAGGCACCTATGGCTACACCTTC. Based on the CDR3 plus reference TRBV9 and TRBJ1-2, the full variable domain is DSGVTQTPKHLITATGQRVTLRCSPRSGDLSVYWYQQSLDQGLQFLIQYYNGEERAKGNILERFSAQQFPDLHSELNLSSLELGDSALYFCASSVGTYGYTFGSGTRLTVV.

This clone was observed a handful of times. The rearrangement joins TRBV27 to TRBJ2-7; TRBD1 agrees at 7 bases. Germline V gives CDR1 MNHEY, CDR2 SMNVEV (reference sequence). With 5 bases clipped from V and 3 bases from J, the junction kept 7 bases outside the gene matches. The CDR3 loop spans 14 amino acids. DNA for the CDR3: TGTGCCAGCAGTCTAGGGACAGCTGGCTACGAGCAGTACTTC. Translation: CASSLGTAGYEQYF.

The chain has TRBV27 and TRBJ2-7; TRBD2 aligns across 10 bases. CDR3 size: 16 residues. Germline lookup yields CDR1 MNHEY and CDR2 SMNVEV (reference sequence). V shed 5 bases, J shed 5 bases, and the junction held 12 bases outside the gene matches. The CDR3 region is CASSPYYSGRRNEQYF. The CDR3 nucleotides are TGTGCCAGCAGTCCCTACTATAGCGGGAGGAGGAACGAGCAGTACTTC.

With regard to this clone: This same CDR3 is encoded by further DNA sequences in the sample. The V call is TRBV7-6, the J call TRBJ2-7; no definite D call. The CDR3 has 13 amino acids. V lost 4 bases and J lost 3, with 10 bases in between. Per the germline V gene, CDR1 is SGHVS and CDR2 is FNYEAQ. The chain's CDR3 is CASSSTDRYEQYF. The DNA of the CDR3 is TGTGCCAGCAGCTCAACAGACCGCTACGAGCAGTACTTC.

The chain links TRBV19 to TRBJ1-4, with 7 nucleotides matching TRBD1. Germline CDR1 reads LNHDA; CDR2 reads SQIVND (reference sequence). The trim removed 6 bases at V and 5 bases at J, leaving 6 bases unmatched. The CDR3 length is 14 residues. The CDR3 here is CASSMTGTNEKLFF. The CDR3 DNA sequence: TGTGCCAGTAGCATGACAGGGACGAATGAAAAACTGTTTTTT. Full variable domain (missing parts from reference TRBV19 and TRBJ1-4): DGGITQSPKYLFRKEGQNVTLSCEQNLNHDAMYWYRQDPGQGLRLIYYSQIVNDFQKGDIAEGYSVSREKKESFPLTVTSAQKNPTAFYLCASSMTGTNEKLFFGSGTQLSVL.

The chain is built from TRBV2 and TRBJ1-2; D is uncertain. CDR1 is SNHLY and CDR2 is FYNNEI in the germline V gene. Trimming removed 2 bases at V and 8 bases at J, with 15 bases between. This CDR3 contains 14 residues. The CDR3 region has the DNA TGTGCCAGCAGTGAATATGGCTCCTCGCGAGGCTACACCTTC. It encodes CASSEYGSSRGYTF.

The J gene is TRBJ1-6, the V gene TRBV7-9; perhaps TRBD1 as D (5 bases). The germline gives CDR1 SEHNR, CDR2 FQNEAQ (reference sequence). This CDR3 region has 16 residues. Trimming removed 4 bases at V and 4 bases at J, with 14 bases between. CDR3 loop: CASSYDSRGYNSPLHF. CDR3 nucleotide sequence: TGTGCCAGCAGCTACGACAGCCGGGGGTATAATTCACCCCTCCACTTT. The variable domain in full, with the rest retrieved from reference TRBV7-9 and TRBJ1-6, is DTGVSQNPRHKITKRGQNVTFRCDPISEHNRLYWYRQTLGQGPEFLTYFQNEAQLEKSRLLSDRFSAERPKGSFSTLEIQRTEQGDSAMYLCASSYDSRGYNSPLHFGNGTRLTVT.